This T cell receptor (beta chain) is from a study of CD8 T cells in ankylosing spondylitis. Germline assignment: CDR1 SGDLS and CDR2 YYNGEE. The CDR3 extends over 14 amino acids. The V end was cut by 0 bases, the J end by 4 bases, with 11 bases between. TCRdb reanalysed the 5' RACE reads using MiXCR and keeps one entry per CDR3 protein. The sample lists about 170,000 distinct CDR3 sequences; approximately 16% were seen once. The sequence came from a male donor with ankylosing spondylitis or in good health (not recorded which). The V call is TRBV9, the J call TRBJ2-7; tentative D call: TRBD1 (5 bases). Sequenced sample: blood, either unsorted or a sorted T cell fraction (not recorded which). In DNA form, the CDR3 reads TGTGCCAGCAGCGTAGCCGGCAGGGAATACGAGCAGTACTTC. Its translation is CASSVAGREYEQYF.